The 12 T cell receptor beta chains listed next were all sequenced from one sample in a study of blood T cell repertoires in COVID-19. The data were produced by immunoSEQ multiplex PCR, yet TCRdb's version contains in-frame clones alone and is incomplete. The sample lists roughly 340,000 clones, about 90% occurring once. Sequenced material: peripheral blood. Every receptor here comes from a woman between 18 and 29 years old who had recovered from COVID-19.

The chain combines TRBV6-2 or TRBV6-3 with TRBJ2-5; D ambiguous. The germline CDR1 and CDR2 sequences are MNHEY and SVGEGT. The CDR3 covers 15 residues. V was shortened by 3 bases and J by 2 bases, with 13 bases between the two germline ends. CDR3 nucleotide sequence: TGTGCCAGCAGTTATCCCCGGGTGAGGCAAGAGACCCAGTACTTC. Translating gives CASSYPRVRQETQYF.

V usage is TRBV19 and J usage is TRBJ2-1; TRBD1 matches 8 bases. Losses at the gene ends were 1 base for V and 5 bases for J; bases not matched to a gene: 10. The CDR3 has 17 amino acids. Germline values: CDR1 LNHDA, CDR2 SQIVND (reference sequence). The CDR3 nucleotides read TGTGCCAGTAGTATAGGGGCGTGGGACAGGCTAAACAATGAGCAGTTCTTC. Translated: CASSIGAWDRLNNEQFF.

The chain recombines TRBV5-5 with TRBJ1-6; 9 bases fit TRBD1. The CDR3 covers 15 residues. V gave up 4 bases and J gave up 6 bases; unmatched junction bases: 5. Germline assignment: CDR1 SGHKS and CDR2 YYEKEE (reference sequence). The CDR3: CASSATGGLNSPLHF. The CDR3 DNA is TGTGCCAGCAGCGCGACAGGGGGGCTTAATTCACCCCTCCACTTT.

This clone was counted ten times or more. The V call is TRBV7-2, the J call TRBJ2-7; TRBD1 aligns across 8 bases. The CDR3 runs 15 residues. The V gene end was trimmed by 0 bases and the J gene end by 3 bases; junction bases not matched to a gene: 4. Germline CDR1 and CDR2: SGHTA and FQGNSA. DNA of the CDR3: TGTGCCAGCAGCTTAGCTGCTGGACAGGGCTACGAGCAGTACGTC. Amino acids: CASSLAAGQGYEQYV.

The genes are TRBV6-5 and TRBJ1-5; D is unclear. Germline V lookup: CDR1 MNHEY, CDR2 SVGAGI. The length of the CDR3 is 13 residues. The V end was cut by 8 bases, the J end by 2 bases, with 10 bases between. The CDR3 nucleotides are TGTGCCAGCTGCGGCAGTCGCAATCAGCCCCAGCATTTT. Translating gives CASCGSRNQPQHF.

The chain couples TRBV13 to TRBJ2-3, with a weak D call TRBD2 (6 bases). Germline CDR1 reads PRHDT; CDR2 reads FYEKMQ (reference sequence). The CDR3 length is 16 residues. V lost 5 bases and J lost 4, with 19 bases in between. The DNA for the CDR3 is TGTGCCAGCAGCGTCCGAGGCGGGGTTTCCCCAGATACGCAGTATTTT. Translating gives CASSVRGGVSPDTQYF.

The chain is built from TRBV29-1 and TRBJ2-1, with D possibly TRBD1 on 6 matching bases. Between the trimmed V and J ends, which lost 7 bases and 6 bases, there was a span of 10 bases. The CDR3 is made up of 11 amino acids. Germline CDR1 SQVTM, CDR2 ANQGSEA. The CDR3 loop is CSGTVLNEQFF. Written as DNA, the CDR3 is TGCAGCGGGACAGTCCTCAATGAGCAGTTCTTC.

The V gene is TRBV10-3, the J gene TRBJ2-3; weak D call: TRBD2 (5 bases). Trimming removed 10 bases at V and 0 bases at J, with 14 bases between. The CDR3 contains 14 residues. Germline values: CDR1 ENHRY, CDR2 SYGVKD. The CDR3 loop reads CATRIAPSTDTQYF. The CDR3 coding sequence is TGTGCCACCCGAATAGCGCCCAGCACAGATACGCAGTATTTT.

The V call is TRBV6-6, the J call TRBJ2-4, with TRBD1 matching over 9 bases. With 0 bases clipped from V and 8 bases from J, the junction kept 5 bases outside the gene matches. The length of the CDR3 is 15 residues. Per germline, CDR1 MNHNY and CDR2 SVGAGI (reference sequence). The CDR3 loop is CASSYSPDRGDIQYF. The CDR3 DNA reads as TGTGCCAGCAGTTACTCCCCGGACAGGGGTGACATTCAGTACTTC.

J is TRBJ2-2 and V is TRBV5-6; TRBD2 might be the D (5 bases). The V end was cut by 6 bases, the J end by 0 bases, with 9 bases between. The CDR3 totals 14 residues. Per germline, CDR1 SGHDT and CDR2 YYEEEE. Here the CDR3 DNA reads TGTGCCAGCAAAGTGGGAGCGAACACCGGGGAGCTGTTTTTT. Translation: CASKVGANTGELFF.

J is TRBJ1-2 and V is TRBV10-2; 12 nucleotides align to TRBD1. Germline CDR1 and CDR2: WSHSY and SAAADI. This CDR3 comprises 15 residues. The J segment lost 7 bases and the V segment lost 0 bases, leaving 3 bases of the junction unmatched. CDR3 coding DNA: TGCGCCAGCAGTGAGTCGGGACAGGGGGCTTTTGGCTACACCTTC. Translated, it gives CASSESGQGAFGYTF.

The table lists this clone with a count of one. The chain combines TRBV2 with TRBJ1-5; 8 nucleotides agree with TRBD1. V gave up 9 bases and J gave up 4 bases; unmatched junction bases: 8. CDR1 and CDR2 (germline): SNHLY, FYNNEI. This CDR3 has 14 residues. CDR3 sequence (DNA): TGTGCCAGTGGGGGGGGACAGGAAAATCAGCCCCAGCATTTT. Translation: CASGGGQENQPQHF.